This T cell receptor (beta chain) was identified in a study of beta chain features in type 1 diabetes. Study-level points and caveats: When Type 1 diabetes patients were examined, their TCRB CDR3s proved moderately but significantly shorter in all four CD4+ subsets.

Reverse transcription of all isolated RNA meant that expressed TCRB transcripts were sequenced. Some clones are missing from TCRdb's copy, which holds only in-frame ones; the method was immunoSEQ multiplex PCR. The sample records 300,000 or so clones, roughly 14% being singletons. As concerns this clone: The antigen is unknown.

J lost 2 bases, V lost 2 bases, and 5 bases had no gene match. Germline V CDR1 and CDR2: LGHNA, YSLEER. This CDR3 has 15 residues. This TCR was sampled from a woman younger than 30 with type 1 diabetes. The sample taken for sequencing was naive CD4+ T cells from blood. The chain recombines TRBV4-3 with TRBJ2-5; 7 bases align to TRBD2. The chain's CDR3 is CASSQLRGGQETQYF. For the CDR3, the DNA is TGCGCCAGCAGCCAATTAAGGGGAGGGCAAGAGACCCAGTACTTC.